Included here is one T cell receptor (beta chain) sequence, with context. At cycle 4 day 1, cycle 7 day 1, and baseline, blood was sampled. This entry comes from a study of OX40 agonist ivuxolimab in advanced cancers. Overall study context: Patients were treated with ivuxolimab, an agonistic anti-OX40 (CD134) antibody. Aged 23 to 79 with a mean of about 63 years, they were around 83% male.

Only in-frame clones appear in the TCRdb table, and some are missing; sequencing was by immunoSEQ multiplex PCR. The sample contains just under 65,000 clones, more than 80% of which appear only once. J lost 5 bases, V lost 7 bases, and 14 bases had no gene match. The CDR3 totals 15 residues. The V gene's germline CDR1 is LGHNT and CDR2 FRNRAP. This clonotype was obtained from an adult with an advanced solid tumor such as melanoma, head and neck, liver or kidney cancer. This chain uses TRBV12-5 with TRBJ2-7; the match to TRBD1 covers 7 bases. The sequencing here drew on CD4+ or CD8+ T cells sorted from blood, taken in a trial of the OX40 agonist ivuxolimab. CDR3 protein: CASAITGVGTDEQYF. Written as DNA, the CDR3 is TGTGCTAGTGCAATAACAGGGGTTGGGACAGACGAGCAGTACTTC.